Each of the 8 T cell receptor beta chains below was sequenced from the same sample in a study of blood T cell repertoires in COVID-19. Assay used: immunoSEQ multiplex PCR; TCRdb lists only in-frame clones, some missing. The sample holds approximately 170,000 clones, roughly 86% seen once. Material: peripheral blood. These receptors were taken from a man in his forties who had recovered from COVID-19.

V and J are TRBV28 and TRBJ1-5; D unresolved. Trimming removed 3 bases at V and 9 bases at J, with 6 bases between. There are 11 residues in the CDR3. Germline V lookup: CDR1 MDHEN, CDR2 SYDVKM. As DNA, the CDR3 is TGTGCCAGCAGTTTTGGAGGGCCCCAGCATTTT. The encoded protein is CASSFGGPQHF. The full variable domain, rest sourced from reference TRBV28 and TRBJ1-5, is DVKVTQSSRYLVKRTGEKVFLECVQDMDHENMFWYRQDPGLGLRLIYFSYDVKMKEKGDIPEGYSVSREKKERFSLILESASTNQTSMYLCASSFGGPQHFGDGTRLSIL.

The V call is TRBV2, the J call TRBJ1-2; 7 nucleotides match TRBD1. J gave up 2 bases and V 7 bases, and 10 bases lay outside the gene matches. Germline V CDR1 and CDR2: SNHLY, FYNNEI. The CDR3 spans 15 residues. CDR3 coding DNA: TGTGCCAGCACCAAAGAAGGGGGCGCCAACTATGGCTACACCTTC. Translating gives CASTKEGGANYGYTF. Drawing the rest from reference TRBV2 and TRBJ1-2, the complete variable domain is EPEVTQTPSHQVTQMGQEVILRCVPISNHLYFYWYRQILGQKVEFLVSFYNNEISEKSEIFDDQFSVERPDGSNFTLKIRSTKLEDSAMYFCASTKEGGANYGYTFGSGTRLTVV.

The chain has TRBV18 and TRBJ1-4; TRBD1 might be the D (5 bases). There are 14 residues in the CDR3. Germline CDR1 reads KGHSH; CDR2 reads LQKENI. The germline V and J ends were trimmed by 3 bases and 3 bases, with 8 bases remaining between them. In DNA form, the CDR3 reads TGTGCCAGCTCACCTTGGGGGGCTAATGAAAAACTGTTTTTT. This translates into CASSPWGANEKLFF.

J is TRBJ2-7 and V is TRBV12-5; no reliable D call. CDR1 and CDR2 (germline): LGHNT, FRNRAP. V was cut by 6 bases and J by 0 bases, with 9 bases left in between. This CDR3 region has 13 residues. The CDR3 region has the DNA TGTGCTAGTGGCTTGACAAGCTCCTACGAGCAGTACTTC. As protein: CASGLTSSYEQYF.

This sequence joins TRBV6-2 or TRBV6-3 and TRBJ1-1; tentative D call: TRBD1 (5 bases). Germline CDR1 and CDR2: MNHEY and SVGEGT. V lost 4 bases to trimming and J lost 9 bases, with 9 bases between them. The CDR3 is 11 residues long. This CDR3 is CASSSGTQAFF. In DNA form, the CDR3 reads TGTGCCAGCAGTTCAGGGACTCAAGCTTTCTTT.

This sequence joins TRBV9 and TRBJ2-7, with TRBD1 matching 7 bases. Germline V CDR1 and CDR2: SGDLS, YYNGEE. The CDR3 runs 15 residues. The junction had 12 bases not matched to a gene; V was cut back by 3 bases and J by 6 bases. The CDR3 DNA reads as TGTGCCAGCAGCGAACCGGCCGGACAGGCGACCGAGCAGTACTTC. Translated: CASSEPAGQATEQYF. The entire variable domain, with the rest obtained from reference TRBV9 and TRBJ2-7, is as follows: DSGVTQTPKHLITATGQRVTLRCSPRSGDLSVYWYQQSLDQGLQFLIQYYNGEERAKGNILERFSAQQFPDLHSELNLSSLELGDSALYFCASSEPAGQATEQYFGPGTRLTVT.

The chain recombines TRBV25-1 with TRBJ2-7, with 7 bases matching TRBD2. CDR3 size: 15 residues. The germline gives CDR1 MGHDK, CDR2 SYGVNS. V lost 3 bases to trimming and J lost 6 bases; unmatched junction nucleotides: 11. CDR3 amino acids: CASSEGQRDVGEQYF. The DNA for the CDR3 is TGTGCCAGCAGTGAGGGTCAGCGGGATGTTGGCGAGCAGTACTTC.

The CDR3 is CASSSVGRDEQYF. The CDR3 DNA is TGTGCCAGCAGCTCCGTAGGGAGAGACGAGCAGTACTTC. V is TRBV7-9 and J is TRBJ2-7; TRBD2 might be the D (5 bases). Germline CDR1 SEHNR, CDR2 FQNEAQ (reference sequence). V lost 4 bases to trimming and J lost 5 bases, with 12 bases between them. The CDR3 is made up of 13 amino acids.